These 12 T cell receptor beta chains share one sample of origin, sequenced in a study of shared clonotypes between healthy human individuals. Only in-frame clones appear in the TCRdb table, and some are missing; sequencing was by immunoSEQ multiplex PCR. The sample lists about 990,000 clones, approximately 80% seen once, with around 0.6% in the top ten. Sequencing input: memory CD4+ T cells from PBMCs. Subset indicated: CD45RA-negative fraction. The receptors shown here come from a man aged 18-30 years in good health. Some clones in this sample may be carry-over from other donors' samples.

This clone was found a few times. The chain joins TRBV9 to TRBJ2-3; D ambiguous. Between the trimmed V and J ends, which lost 6 bases and 0 bases, there was a span of 11 bases. Germline V lookup: CDR1 SGDLS, CDR2 YYNGEE. This CDR3 is 14 amino acids long. DNA for the CDR3: TGTGCCAGCAAGCCGCTACCTAGCACAGATACGCAGTATTTT. As protein: CASKPLPSTDTQYF.

This rearrangement joins TRBV28 to TRBJ2-3; 9 positions match TRBD2. The CDR3 is 15 residues long. J gave up 3 bases and V 5 bases, and 6 bases lay outside the gene matches. Germline V gives CDR1 MDHEN, CDR2 SYDVKM. Written as DNA, the CDR3 is TGTGCCAGCAGTCCTCTAGCGGGATTGACAGATACGCAGTATTTT. Encoded protein: CASSPLAGLTDTQYF.

Note on this clone: One junction end disagrees with the germline gene, perhaps due to a read error. This sequence joins TRBV2 and TRBJ1-4; no firm D call. Germline V gives CDR1 SNHLY, CDR2 FYNNEI. CDR3 length: 13 residues. The CDR3 DNA reads as TGTGCCAGCAATGAAGCCCTTAATGAAAAACTGTTTTTT. Amino acid sequence: CASNEALNEKLFF.

The chain links TRBV21-1 to TRBJ1-1; the DNA was not compared with TRBD1, the D call given in the table. TRBV21-1 is reported as a pseudogene. This CDR3 is built from 14 residues. CDR3 sequence reads: CASSKKGLRTEAFF. The DNA for the CDR3 is TGTGCCAGCAGCAAGAAGGGGCTGCGCACTGAAGCTTTCTTT.

This chain links TRBV6-1 with TRBJ2-1, with D maybe TRBD2 (6 bases). Per the germline V gene, CDR1 is MNHNS and CDR2 is SASEGT. Trimming removed 4 bases at V and 4 bases at J, with 17 bases between. The CDR3 is 16 amino acids. CDR3 sequence reads: CASSVLASALYNEQFF. In DNA, the CDR3 is TGTGCCAGCAGTGTTCTGGCTAGCGCCTTATACAATGAGCAGTTCTTC.

Concerning this clone: This same CDR3 is encoded by further DNA sequences in the sample. This rearrangement joins TRBV5-1 to TRBJ1-3; TRBD1 might be the D (5 bases). Germline CDR1 and CDR2: SGHRS and YFSETQ. V was pared by 0 bases and J by 0 bases, with 7 bases between. This CDR3 spans 15 amino acids. CDR3 sequence reads: CASSLDRYSGNTIYF. CDR3 in DNA: TGCGCCAGCAGCTTGGACAGGTACTCTGGAAACACCATATATTTT.

V gene TRBV7-3 combines with J gene TRBJ2-3; D is perhaps TRBD1 or TRBD2 (5 bases each). Trimming stripped 6 bases from V and 0 bases from J, with 13 bases between. CDR1 SGHTA and CDR2 FQGTGA come from the germline V gene. The CDR3 runs 15 residues. The CDR3 DNA follows: TGTGCCAGCAGACGGGGCCAGGCAAGCACAGATACGCAGTATTTT. Translating gives CASRRGQASTDTQYF.

CDR3 DNA sequence: TGTGCCAGCAGCTCCGCCGGGTTTGGCGGGAGCAGCACAGATACGCAGTATTTT. Translation gives CASSSAGFGGSSTDTQYF. The genes are TRBV11-3 and TRBJ2-3, with TRBD2 matching 7 bases. The CDR3 covers 18 residues. CDR1 and CDR2 from the germline V gene are SGHNT and YENEEA. Trimming removed 4 bases from V and 0 bases from J; junction bases left unmatched: 13.

The chain recombines TRBV4-2 with TRBJ2-3; perhaps TRBD2 as D (5 bases). The CDR3 is made up of 20 amino acids. V lost 0 bases and J lost 1, with 23 bases in between. Germline CDR1 reads LGHNA; CDR2 reads YNFKEQ. CDR3 region: CASSQDPPQRQAFGTDTQYF. Here the CDR3 DNA reads TGTGCCAGCAGCCAAGATCCCCCCCAGCGGCAGGCGTTTGGCACAGATACGCAGTATTTT.

The gene calls are TRBV28 and TRBJ2-5; D is possibly TRBD1 (6 bases). V was shortened by 5 bases and J by 1 base, with 14 bases between the two germline ends. Germline V gene sequence: CDR1 MDHEN, CDR2 SYDVKM. The CDR3 length is 15 residues. CDR3 nucleotide sequence: TGTGCCAGCAGTCCACGCCCGGACAGCCAAGAGACCCAGTACTTC. Residues: CASSPRPDSQETQYF.

This sequence joins TRBV9 and TRBJ2-1, with D perhaps TRBD2 (5 bases). The germline V gene encodes CDR1 SGDLS and CDR2 YYNGEE. The CDR3 is made up of 15 amino acids. The V and J ends lost 3 bases and 0 bases respectively, with 10 bases between them. The CDR3 DNA is TGTGCCAGCAGCGAAGGACTTAACTCCTACAATGAGCAGTTCTTC. Translation: CASSEGLNSYNEQFF.

This chain links TRBV5-4 with TRBJ2-1; TRBD1 aligns across 7 bases. Trimming at V came to 3 bases and at J to 5 bases, leaving 14 bases not matched to a gene. The CDR3 consists of 17 residues. CDR1 SGHNT and CDR2 YYREEE come from the germline V gene (reference sequence). CDR3 residues: CASSSGTERIMNNEQFF. The CDR3 DNA reads TGTGCCAGCAGCTCCGGGACAGAACGAATTATGAACAATGAGCAGTTCTTC. The full variable domain, its missing parts supplied by reference TRBV5-4 and TRBJ2-1, is ETGVTQSPTHLIKTRGQQVTLRCSSQSGHNTVSWYQQALGQGPQFIFQYYREEENGRGNFPPRFSGLQFPNYSSELNVNALELDDSALYLCASSSGTERIMNNEQFFGPGTRLTVL.